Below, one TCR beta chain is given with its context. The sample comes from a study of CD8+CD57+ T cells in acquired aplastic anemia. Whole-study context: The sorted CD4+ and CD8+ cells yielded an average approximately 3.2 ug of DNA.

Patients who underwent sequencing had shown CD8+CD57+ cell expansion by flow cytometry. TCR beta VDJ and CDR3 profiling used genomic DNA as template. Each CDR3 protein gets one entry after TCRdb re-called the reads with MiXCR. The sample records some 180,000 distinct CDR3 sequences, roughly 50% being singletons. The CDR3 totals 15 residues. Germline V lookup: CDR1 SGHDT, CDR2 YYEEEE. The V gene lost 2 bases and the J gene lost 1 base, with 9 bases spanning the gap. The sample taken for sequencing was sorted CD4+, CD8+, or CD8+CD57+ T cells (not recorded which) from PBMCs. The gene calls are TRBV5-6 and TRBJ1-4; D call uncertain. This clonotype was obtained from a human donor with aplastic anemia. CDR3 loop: CASSFLAGTNEKLFF. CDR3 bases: TGTGCCAGCAGCTTTTTGGCAGGAACTAATGAAAAACTGTTTTTT.